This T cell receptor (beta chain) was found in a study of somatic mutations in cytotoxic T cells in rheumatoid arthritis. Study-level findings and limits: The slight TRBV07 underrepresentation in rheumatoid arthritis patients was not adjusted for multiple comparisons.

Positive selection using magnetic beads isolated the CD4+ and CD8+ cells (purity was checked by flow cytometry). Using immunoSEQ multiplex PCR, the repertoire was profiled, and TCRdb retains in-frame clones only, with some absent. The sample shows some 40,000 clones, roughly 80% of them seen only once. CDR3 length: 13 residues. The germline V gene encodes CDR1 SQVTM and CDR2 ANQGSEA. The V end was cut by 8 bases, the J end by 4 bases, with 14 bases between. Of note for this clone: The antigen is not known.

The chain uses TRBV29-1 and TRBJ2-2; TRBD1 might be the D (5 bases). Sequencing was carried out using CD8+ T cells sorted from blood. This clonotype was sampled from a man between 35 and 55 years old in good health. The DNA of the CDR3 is TGCAGCCACACGGACACGGGCACCGGGGAGCTGTTTTTT. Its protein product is CSHTDTGTGELFF.